The sequence of this TCR beta chain was determined in a study of blood T cell repertoires in COVID-19. For the study at large: The United States, Italy and Spain supplied acute and convalescent COVID-19 samples. Sources were T cells, B-cell-depleted T cells, or PBMCs; the material itself was cDNA or gDNA.

As handled by the study authors: Amplifying reference gene primers gave estimates of nucleated cell counts. Here immunoSEQ multiplex PCR was the method, and the copy in TCRdb shows in-frame clones only, minus some. V and J calls and clone size are given by that table; D and trimming were obtained from the DNA. The sample shows roughly 340,000 clones, more than 75% of them seen only once. Seattle participants joined during active infection and were tracked over time. The CDR3 totals 18 residues. Trimming removed 3 bases at V and 4 bases at J, with 22 bases between. Germline V lookup: CDR1 SGHTA, CDR2 FQGNSA.

This TCR was sampled from a woman between 50 and 59 years old with COVID-19, enrolled during active disease. The chain carries TRBV7-2 and TRBJ1-3; D not certain. The sequenced sample was peripheral blood. The CDR3 nucleotides read TGTGCCAGCAGCTTTTTGGGCCGAACCGTGGTTTTCGGAAACACCATATATTTT. Translation: CASSFLGRTVVFGNTIYF.